This TCR beta chain was profiled in a study of identical twins. TCRdb reprocessed the 5' RACE reads via MiXCR and lists one record per CDR3 protein. The sample carries roughly 690,000 distinct CDR3 sequences, over 20% recorded once. V lost 3 bases, J lost 5 bases, and 17 bases lay in between. The CDR3 totals 15 residues. The same data also went into a second study, on T cells expressing NK-cell markers.

Sequenced material: PBMCs. V gene TRBV12-3 or TRBV12-4 combines with J gene TRBJ2-7; perhaps TRBD1 as D (6 bases). This sequence originates from a woman between 18 and 29 years old in good health. CDR3 sequence reads: CASSFYSGQKHEQYF. In DNA, the CDR3 is TGTGCCAGCAGTTTTTACTCGGGACAAAAGCACGAGCAGTACTTC.